The next 25 T cell receptor beta chains were all read from a single sample in a study of CD8 T cells in Susac syndrome. An input of roughly 0.45 to 1 ug of RNA was subjected to reverse transcription using random hexamers. TCRdb redid the calling of the immunoSEQ multiplex PCR reads with MiXCR, one entry per CDR3 protein. The sample carries roughly 330,000 distinct CDR3 sequences, about 91% recorded once. Material for sequencing was CD4+ T cells from PBMCs. Receptors were obtained from a human donor with multiple sclerosis.

This clonotype was recorded once. A read error may produce the germline difference seen at one junction end. The rearrangement uses TRBV5-1 and TRBJ1-1; D perhaps matches TRBD1 (6 bases). Looked up from germline, CDR1 is SGHRS and CDR2 is YFSETQ. The CDR3 sequence is 14 residues long. CDR3 sequence: CASRLGHMNTEAFF. CDR3 DNA sequence: TGCGCCAGCAGGTTGGGACACATGAACACTGAAGCTTTCTTT.

This chain connects TRBV19 to TRBJ1-1, with TRBD1 matching 8 bases. With V trimmed by 7 bases and J by 1 base, 5 bases remained unmatched. This CDR3 region has 14 residues. Germline CDR1 LNHDA, CDR2 SQIVND (reference sequence). The CDR3 region is CASTRDRRNTEAFF. The CDR3 nucleotides read TGTGCCAGTACCCGGGACAGGAGGAACACTGAAGCTTTCTTT.

This chain connects TRBV7-9 to TRBJ2-3; D is possibly TRBD2 (6 bases). Trimming removed 5 bases from V and 4 bases from J, with 16 bases in between. The length of the CDR3 is 15 residues. Looked up from germline, CDR1 is SEHNR and CDR2 is FQNEAQ (reference sequence). DNA for the CDR3: TGTGCCAGCAGCCCACCTCGGACTAAGCCAGATACGCAGTATTTT. Amino acids: CASSPPRTKPDTQYF.

The V gene is TRBV20-1, the J gene TRBJ1-1, with 7 bases fitting TRBD1. The germline V gene has CDR1 DFQATT and CDR2 SNEGSKA (reference sequence). J was trimmed by 8 bases and V by 6 bases; bases with no gene match: 12. The length of the CDR3 is 13 residues. CDR3 region: CSAVPGGSREAFF. For the CDR3, the DNA is TGCAGTGCCGTCCCAGGGGGGAGCCGCGAAGCTTTCTTT.

This rearrangement joins TRBV7-3 to TRBJ1-6; TRBD1 matches 10 bases. V lost 3 bases and J lost 7; bases outside the gene matches: 6. Germline values: CDR1 SGHTA, CDR2 FQGTGA. This CDR3 has 16 amino acids. CDR3 nucleotides: TGTGCCAGCAGCTTGTCCGGACAGGGGGGAAATTCACCCCTCCACTTT. Translated: CASSLSGQGGNSPLHF. The full variable domain, rest sourced from reference TRBV7-3 and TRBJ1-6, is GAGVSQTPSNKVTEKGKYVELRCDPISGHTALYWYRQSLGQGPEFLIYFQGTGAADDSGLPNDRFFAVRPEGSVSTLKIQRTERGDSAVYLCASSLSGQGGNSPLHFGNGTRLTVT.

This chain connects TRBV25-1 to TRBJ2-7; weak D call: TRBD1 (6 bases). Deletions cut 3 bases from V and 2 bases from J, with 14 bases between. Germline CDR1 reads MGHDK; CDR2 reads SYGVNS. CDR3 length equals 15 residues. The CDR3 protein is CASSERQAGAYEQYF. DNA of the CDR3: TGTGCCAGCAGTGAGAGACAGGCTGGAGCCTACGAGCAGTACTTC.

The V gene is TRBV4-3, the J gene TRBJ2-2; D ambiguous. The CDR3 extends over 15 amino acids. CDR1 LGHNA and CDR2 YSLEER come from the germline V gene. Trimming removed 0 bases from V and 6 bases from J, with 11 bases in between. CDR3 region: CASSQDGTVPGELFF. CDR3 coding DNA: TGCGCCAGCAGCCAAGATGGAACAGTCCCCGGGGAGCTGTTTTTT.

V usage is TRBV6-6 and J usage is TRBJ1-1; weak D call: TRBD1 (6 bases). This CDR3 spans 14 amino acids. V gave up 7 bases and J gave up 4 bases, with 16 bases separating them. Germline V gene lookup returns CDR1 MNHNY and CDR2 SVGAGI (reference sequence). DNA of the CDR3: TGTGCCAGCAAAGTCACAGGGAGCGGCACTGAAGCTTTCTTT. Protein: CASKVTGSGTEAFF.

The chain has TRBV2 and TRBJ1-2; D call uncertain. The CDR3 extends over 14 amino acids. Germline CDR1 and CDR2: SNHLY and FYNNEI. The V end lost 4 bases, the J end lost 4 bases, and 13 bases lay between the germline ends. The CDR3 region is CASSAGGGGYGYTF. CDR3 bases: TGTGCCAGCAGTGCCGGAGGCGGTGGCTATGGCTACACCTTC. Together with reference TRBV2 and TRBJ1-2, the CDR3 gives the full variable domain: EPEVTQTPSHQVTQMGQEVILRCVPISNHLYFYWYRQILGQKVEFLVSFYNNEISEKSEIFDDQFSVERPDGSNFTLKIRSTKLEDSAMYFCASSAGGGGYGYTFGSGTRLTVV.

The V call is TRBV5-1, the J call TRBJ1-1; possibly TRBD1 for D (6 bases). CDR1 is SGHRS and CDR2 is YFSETQ in the germline V gene. The CDR3 is made up of 14 amino acids. The germline V and J ends were trimmed by 5 bases and 6 bases, with 17 bases remaining between them. DNA of the CDR3: TGCGCCAGCAGGTCGTTACAGGGACTCCCTGAAGCTTTCTTT. Encoded protein: CASRSLQGLPEAFF.

J is TRBJ2-1 and V is TRBV4-3; TRBD2 matches at 8 bases. Germline values: CDR1 LGHNA, CDR2 YSLEER. This CDR3 has 15 residues. Trimming at V came to 0 bases and at J to 4 bases, leaving 2 bases not matched to a gene. For the CDR3, the DNA is TGCGCCAGCAGCCAAGAGACTAGCGAATACAATGAGCAGTTCTTC. Translation: CASSQETSEYNEQFF.

Written as DNA, the CDR3 is TGCAGCGCCCCAAGCCCAGGACGGACTGAAGCTTTCTTT. Its protein product is CSAPSPGRTEAFF. The chain recombines TRBV29-1 with TRBJ1-1, with D unclear. V lost 7 bases and J 5 bases, leaving 17 bases between the germline ends. The CDR3 covers 13 residues. CDR1 and CDR2 (germline): SQVTM, ANQGSEA.

This clonotype was recorded a few times. The rearrangement links TRBV6-5 to TRBJ2-5; D is unresolved. The CDR3 has 16 residues. V shed 0 bases and J shed 3 bases, with 14 bases lying between them. Germline V lookup: CDR1 MNHEY, CDR2 SVGAGI. CDR3 nucleotides: TGTGCCAGCAGTTACTCACATGCTGGCCGTAAAGAGACCCAGTACTTC. This gives the protein CASSYSHAGRKETQYF.

CDR3 in DNA: TGTGCCTGGAGGTCCTGGGGAGTGTTGCCTGAAGCTTTCTTT. This codes for CAWRSWGVLPEAFF. The V call is TRBV30, the J call TRBJ1-1; D unclear. In germline, CDR1 is GTSNPN, CDR2 SVGIG (reference sequence). The V and J ends lost 3 bases and 6 bases respectively, with 17 bases between them. The CDR3 totals 14 residues.

V and J are TRBV11-2 and TRBJ2-7, with TRBD2 as a possible D gene (5 bases). V dropped 0 bases and J dropped 0 bases, with 12 bases sitting between them. Germline V gene sequence: CDR1 SGHAT, CDR2 FQNNGV. This CDR3 has 16 residues. The CDR3 DNA reads TGTGCCAGCAGCTTAGATGGAGGCGGAAGCTCCTACGAGCAGTACTTC. Its protein is CASSLDGGGSSYEQYF. Supplemented by reference TRBV11-2 and TRBJ2-7, the full variable domain reads EAGVAQSPRYKIIEKRQSVAFWCNPISGHATLYWYQQILGQGPKLLIQFQNNGVVDDSQLPKDRFSAERLKGVDSTLKIQPAKLEDSAVYLCASSLDGGGSSYEQYFGPGTRLTVT.

The chain carries TRBV5-5 and TRBJ2-7, with 7 bases matching TRBD1. There are 17 residues in the CDR3. CDR1 is SGHKS and CDR2 is YYEKEE in the germline V gene (reference sequence). V trimming: 5 bases; J trimming: 1 base; junction bases outside the gene matches: 15. The CDR3 protein is CASRPRTGERKSYEQYF. The DNA for the CDR3 is TGTGCCAGCAGACCCCGCACAGGGGAACGAAAATCCTACGAGCAGTACTTC.

This chain uses TRBV9 with TRBJ2-7; the D call may be TRBD1 or TRBD2 (5 bases each). Per germline, CDR1 SGDLS and CDR2 YYNGEE. With 10 bases removed from V and 3 bases from J, the gap between germline ends came to 20 bases. The length of the CDR3 is 14 residues. CDR3 sequence (DNA): TGTGCCGGGGTTCGGACGCTGGGGGTCTACGAGCAGTACTTC. Translated: CAGVRTLGVYEQYF.

CDR3 sequence: CASSIAEGGPQHF. As DNA, the CDR3 is TGTGCCAGTAGTATAGCCGAAGGGGGGCCCCAGCATTTT. The rearrangement links TRBV19 to TRBJ1-5; tentative D call: TRBD1 (6 bases). The CDR3 extends over 13 amino acids. Germline CDR1 LNHDA, CDR2 SQIVND (reference sequence). Trimming removed 1 base at V and 9 bases at J, with 10 bases between.

This sequence joins TRBV6-2 or TRBV6-3 and TRBJ2-1, with D tentatively TRBD1 or TRBD2 (5 bases each). This CDR3 spans 14 amino acids. The germline CDR1 and CDR2 sequences are MNHEY and SVGEGT. V was clipped by 2 bases and J by 5 bases, with 10 bases between them. The DNA for the CDR3 is TGTGCCAGCAGTTACGACGGGGCGAACAATGAGCAGTTCTTC. Its translation: CASSYDGANNEQFF.

Here the CDR3 reads CASSELFPAGRPRDEQFF. Written as DNA, the CDR3 is TGTGCCAGCAGTGAACTCTTCCCAGCGGGGAGACCGCGGGATGAGCAGTTCTTC. The chain is built from TRBV2 and TRBJ2-1; 7 bases align to TRBD2. J lost 8 bases, V lost 2 bases, and 18 bases had no gene match. CDR3 length equals 18 residues. Germline V gene sequence: CDR1 SNHLY, CDR2 FYNNEI.

The chain couples TRBV5-1 to TRBJ1-2, with unresolved D. This CDR3 region has 12 residues. V lost 4 bases to trimming and J lost 6 bases, with 10 bases between them. Germline V gene sequence: CDR1 SGHRS, CDR2 YFSETQ. For the CDR3, the DNA is TGCGCCAGCAGCCCCGACGCTCATGGCTACACCTTC. Its protein is CASSPDAHGYTF.

The genes are TRBV3-1 and TRBJ2-7; no definite D call. V was pared by 0 bases and J by 8 bases, with 14 bases between. CDR1 and CDR2 from the germline V gene are LGHDT and YNNKEL (reference sequence). The CDR3 consists of 14 residues. CDR3 in amino acids: CASSQDNIVAQQYF. The CDR3 bases are TGTGCCAGCAGCCAAGATAATATCGTGGCGCAGCAGTACTTC.

The CDR3 region has the DNA TGTGCCTGGAGAGTCGGACAGAACTATGGCTACACCTTC. Amino acid sequence: CAWRVGQNYGYTF. The J gene is TRBJ1-2, the V gene TRBV30; tentative D call: TRBD1 (6 bases). This CDR3 has 13 residues. Trimming took 3 bases from V and 2 from J, leaving 10 bases between them. The germline V gene has CDR1 GTSNPN and CDR2 SVGIG (reference sequence).

The chain couples TRBV5-1 to TRBJ2-7, with 10 bases that match TRBD2. This CDR3 comprises 15 residues. Germline V gene lookup returns CDR1 SGHRS and CDR2 YFSETQ. J was trimmed by 4 bases and V by 0 bases; bases with no gene match: 4. The CDR3, as DNA: TGCGCCAGCAGCTTGGAGCGGGGGGGGAGTTACGAGCAGTACTTC. Translated: CASSLERGGSYEQYF. Based on the CDR3 plus reference TRBV5-1 and TRBJ2-7, the full variable domain is KAGVTQTPRYLIKTRGQQVTLSCSPISGHRSVSWYQQTPGQGLQFLFEYFSETQRNKGNFPGRFSGRQFSNSRSEMNVSTLELGDSALYLCASSLERGGSYEQYFGPGTRLTVT.

This sequence joins TRBV28 and TRBJ2-7, with TRBD1 matching 12 bases. The CDR3 consists of 14 residues. J lost 7 bases, V lost 6 bases, and 7 bases had no gene match. Germline V gene data show CDR1 as MDHEN and CDR2 as SYDVKM. CDR3 region: CASRTGTGGGEQYF. The CDR3 DNA sequence: TGTGCCAGCAGGACCGGGACAGGGGGCGGTGAGCAGTACTTC.